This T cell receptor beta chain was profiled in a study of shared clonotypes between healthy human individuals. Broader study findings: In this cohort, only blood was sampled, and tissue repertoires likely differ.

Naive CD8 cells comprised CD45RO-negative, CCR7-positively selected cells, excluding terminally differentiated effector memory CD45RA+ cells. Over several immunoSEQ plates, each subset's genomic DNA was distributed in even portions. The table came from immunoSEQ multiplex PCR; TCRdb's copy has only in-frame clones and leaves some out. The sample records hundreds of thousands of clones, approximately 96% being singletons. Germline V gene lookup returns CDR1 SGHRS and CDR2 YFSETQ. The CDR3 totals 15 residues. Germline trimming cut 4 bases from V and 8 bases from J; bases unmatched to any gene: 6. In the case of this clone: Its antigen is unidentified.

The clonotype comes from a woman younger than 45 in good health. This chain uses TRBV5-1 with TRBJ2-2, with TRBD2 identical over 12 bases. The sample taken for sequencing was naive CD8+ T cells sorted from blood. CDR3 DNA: TGCGCCAGCAGCCCGCTCCTAGCGGGAGGGGGGGAGCTGTTTTTT. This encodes CASSPLLAGGGELFF. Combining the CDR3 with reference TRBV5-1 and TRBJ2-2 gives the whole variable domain KAGVTQTPRYLIKTRGQQVTLSCSPISGHRSVSWYQQTPGQGLQFLFEYFSETQRNKGNFPGRFSGRQFSNSRSEMNVSTLELGDSALYLCASSPLLAGGGELFFGEGSRLTVL.